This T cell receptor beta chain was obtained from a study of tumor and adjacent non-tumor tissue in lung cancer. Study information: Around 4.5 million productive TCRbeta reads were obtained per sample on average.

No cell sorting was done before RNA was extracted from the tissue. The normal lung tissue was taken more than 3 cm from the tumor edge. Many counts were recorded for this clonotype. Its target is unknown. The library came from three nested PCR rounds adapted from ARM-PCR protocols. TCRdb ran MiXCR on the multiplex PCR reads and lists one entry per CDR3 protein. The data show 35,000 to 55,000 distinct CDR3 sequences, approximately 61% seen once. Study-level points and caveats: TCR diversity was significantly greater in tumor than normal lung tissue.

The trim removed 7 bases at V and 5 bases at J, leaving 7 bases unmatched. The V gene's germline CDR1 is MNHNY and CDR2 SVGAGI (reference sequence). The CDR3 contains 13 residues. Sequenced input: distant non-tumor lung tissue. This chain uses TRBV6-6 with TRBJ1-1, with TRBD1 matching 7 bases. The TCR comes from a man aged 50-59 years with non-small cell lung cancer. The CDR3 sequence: CASIDQQGTEAFF. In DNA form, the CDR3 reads TGTGCCAGCATTGACCAACAGGGGACTGAAGCTTTCTTT.